Below are 30 T cell receptor beta chains sequenced from a single sample in a study of control samples from healthy donors and cancer patients. The method was immunoSEQ multiplex PCR; TCRdb's version includes in-frame clones alone and lacks a portion of them. The sample consists of roughly 170,000 clones, approximately 94% of them appearing once. Sequencing used blood. The receptors were gathered from a woman aged 18-29 years in good health.

The chain links TRBV28 to TRBJ1-2; no clear D. Trimming shortened V by 6 bases and J by 2 bases, and 16 bases separated the two germline ends. Per germline, CDR1 MDHEN and CDR2 SYDVKM. This CDR3 region has 15 residues. CDR3 nucleotide sequence: TGTGCCAGCAGCCCCCGATCGGTTTGGAACTATGGCTACACCTTC. This encodes CASSPRSVWNYGYTF.

The chain carries TRBV28 and TRBJ1-4; D ambiguous. CDR1 MDHEN and CDR2 SYDVKM come from the germline V gene. CDR3 length: 15 residues. With 9 bases removed from V and 4 bases from J, the gap between germline ends came to 18 bases. CDR3 coding DNA: TGTGCCAGTCGATATCAAGACAACTATAATGAAAAACTGTTTTTT. It translates to CASRYQDNYNEKLFF.

This chain joins TRBV13 and TRBJ2-1, with D hard to call. This CDR3 has 15 residues. The germline V gene encodes CDR1 PRHDT and CDR2 FYEKMQ (reference sequence). V lost 3 bases, J lost 3 bases, and 12 bases lay in between. The CDR3, as DNA: TGTGCCAGCAGCTTCTCACTGCTAAACTACAATGAGCAGTTCTTC. This sequence encodes CASSFSLLNYNEQFF.

The chain combines TRBV5-1 with TRBJ1-2, with no clear D. Germline CDR1 SGHRS, CDR2 YFSETQ. Trimming removed 4 bases from V and 3 bases from J, with 16 bases in between. The CDR3 runs to 15 residues. The CDR3 nucleotides are TGCGCCAGCAGCCGGGCCCCAGAGAGAGACTATGGCTACACCTTC. Translating it yields CASSRAPERDYGYTF. Together with reference TRBV5-1 and TRBJ1-2, the CDR3 gives the full variable domain: KAGVTQTPRYLIKTRGQQVTLSCSPISGHRSVSWYQQTPGQGLQFLFEYFSETQRNKGNFPGRFSGRQFSNSRSEMNVSTLELGDSALYLCASSRAPERDYGYTFGSGTRLTVV.

The rearrangement uses TRBV19 and TRBJ1-3; D not resolved. From germline, CDR1 is LNHDA and CDR2 SQIVND (reference sequence). The CDR3 consists of 15 residues. Trimming took 3 bases from V and 0 from J, leaving 9 bases between them. The CDR3, as DNA: TGTGCCAGTAGTATCCTTCCGAGCTCTGGAAACACCATATATTTT. Protein: CASSILPSSGNTIYF.

The V call is TRBV21-1, the J call TRBJ2-3; the tabulated D call, TRBD2, remains unverified against the DNA. TRBV21-1 is described as a pseudogene. CDR3 length: 14 residues. CDR3 protein: CASSLYGVPHTQYF. The CDR3 DNA follows: TGTGCCAGCAGTCTTTACGGGGTTCCACATACGCAGTATTTT.

The chain links TRBV10-3 to TRBJ1-4; tentative D call: TRBD1 (6 bases). Trimming took 6 bases from V and 5 from J, leaving 10 bases between them. The germline V gene has CDR1 ENHRY and CDR2 SYGVKD. The CDR3 runs 13 residues. Here the CDR3 DNA reads TGTGCCATCAGGGGCGGACAGAATGAAAAACTGTTTTTT. Protein product: CAIRGGQNEKLFF.

The V call is TRBV9, the J call TRBJ2-7, with TRBD2 matching over 10 bases. This CDR3 is 15 amino acids long. Germline assignment: CDR1 SGDLS and CDR2 YYNGEE. The V gene end was trimmed by 3 bases and the J gene end by 0 bases; junction bases not matched to a gene: 3. The CDR3 protein is CASSAEREGSYEQYF. The CDR3, as DNA: TGTGCCAGCAGCGCCGAGCGGGAGGGCTCCTACGAGCAGTACTTC.

This sequence joins TRBV5-6 and TRBJ2-1; D not resolved. The CDR3 runs 15 residues. Germline assignment: CDR1 SGHDT and CDR2 YYEEEE. V lost 5 bases to trimming and J lost 0 bases, with 12 bases between them. CDR3 DNA: TGTGCCAGCAGTCCTGACACCTACTCCTACAATGAGCAGTTCTTC. This codes for CASSPDTYSYNEQFF.

The rearrangement links TRBV9 to TRBJ1-3, with D uncertain. CDR1 SGDLS and CDR2 YYNGEE come from the germline V gene. V lost 4 bases and J lost 0, with 5 bases in between. CDR3 length: 13 residues. CDR3: CASSYNSGNTIYF. The CDR3 coding sequence is TGTGCCAGCAGCTACAACTCTGGAAACACCATATATTTT.

The rearrangement joins TRBV7-9 to TRBJ1-1; perhaps TRBD1 as D (5 bases). Trimming stripped 6 bases from V and 1 base from J, with 15 bases between. The CDR3 runs 15 residues. Germline V gene lookup returns CDR1 SEHNR and CDR2 FQNEAQ (reference sequence). The CDR3 coding sequence is TGTGCCAGCAGTTTTTCCGGGGCCTCGAACACTGAAGCTTTCTTT. It yields the protein CASSFSGASNTEAFF. The entire variable domain, with the rest obtained from reference TRBV7-9 and TRBJ1-1, is as follows: DTGVSQNPRHKITKRGQNVTFRCDPISEHNRLYWYRQTLGQGPEFLTYFQNEAQLEKSRLLSDRFSAERPKGSFSTLEIQRTEQGDSAMYLCASSFSGASNTEAFFGQGTRLTVV.

The chain is built from TRBV19 and TRBJ1-5; 9 bases fit TRBD1. CDR3 size: 14 residues. V lost 8 bases, J lost 4 bases, and 6 bases stayed unmatched. CDR1 LNHDA and CDR2 SQIVND come from the germline V gene (reference sequence). CDR3 nucleotide sequence: TGTGCCAGTGGAGGACAGGGGCATAATCAGCCCCAGCATTTT. Amino acids: CASGGQGHNQPQHF.

V and J are TRBV5-1 and TRBJ2-7, with 9 bases fitting TRBD1. The CDR3 is made up of 13 amino acids. J gave up 8 bases and V 0 bases, and 3 bases lay outside the gene matches. Germline V gives CDR1 SGHRS, CDR2 YFSETQ. The CDR3 loop is CASSLGDRGKQYF. The CDR3 DNA reads as TGCGCCAGCAGCTTGGGTGACAGGGGGAAGCAGTACTTC.

The rearrangement links TRBV6-2 or TRBV6-3 to TRBJ1-6; no definite D call. Looked up from germline, CDR1 is MNHEY and CDR2 is SVGEGT. This CDR3 contains 18 residues. V lost 2 bases and J lost 0, with 14 bases in between. In DNA, the CDR3 is TGTGCCAGCAGTTACGGGAAGGCTGAGAGCTCCTATAATTCACCCCTCCACTTT. This encodes CASSYGKAESSYNSPLHF.

This chain links TRBV5-6 with TRBJ1-5; D perhaps matches TRBD1 (5 bases). The CDR3 has 14 residues. Looked up from germline, CDR1 is SGHDT and CDR2 is YYEEEE. Trimming removed 1 base from V and 10 bases from J, with 15 bases in between. In nucleotides, the CDR3 is TGTGCCAGCAGCTTGTTAGCAGGGAAGAAACCCCAGCATTTT. It yields the protein CASSLLAGKKPQHF.

Notes on this clone: The germline gene is not matched at one end of the junction; a read error may be the cause. The gene calls are TRBV28 and TRBJ2-7; D is perhaps TRBD1 (6 bases). There are 13 residues in the CDR3. Germline V lookup: CDR1 MDHEN, CDR2 SYDVKM. The CDR3, as DNA: TGTGCCAGCAGTTTCCATCACTCAGGGGCGACGGTCTTC. Residues: CASSFHHSGATVF.

The chain couples TRBV19 to TRBJ2-6; a possible D gene is TRBD1 (5 bases). V was cut by 5 bases and J by 0 bases, with 8 bases left in between. This CDR3 has 15 residues. Germline loops: CDR1 LNHDA, CDR2 SQIVND (reference sequence). CDR3 region: CASSWGPSGANVLTF. For the CDR3, the DNA is TGTGCCAGTAGTTGGGGCCCCTCTGGGGCCAACGTCCTGACTTTC.

The genes are TRBV9 and TRBJ1-6, with 8 bases aligning to TRBD1. CDR3 length equals 15 residues. Germline V lookup: CDR1 SGDLS, CDR2 YYNGEE. V shed 4 bases and J 7 bases; nucleotides not matched to a gene: 7. This CDR3 reads CASSPDRGPNSPLHF. The CDR3 nucleotides are TGTGCCAGCAGCCCCGACAGGGGACCCAATTCACCCCTCCACTTT.

This clone occurred once. The CDR3 region has the DNA TGTGCCAGCAGCTTAAGTCTAGCGGATCACAATGAGCAGTTCTTC. This sequence encodes CASSLSLADHNEQFF. The rearrangement joins TRBV7-6 to TRBJ2-1; 7 bases fit TRBD2. The CDR3 sequence is 15 residues long. Germline V CDR1 and CDR2: SGHVS, FNYEAQ. The trim removed 2 bases at V and 5 bases at J, leaving 6 bases unmatched. The variable domain in full, completed from reference TRBV7-6 and TRBJ2-1, reads GAGVSQSPRYKVTKRGQDVALRCDPISGHVSLYWYRQALGQGPEFLTYFNYEAQQDKSGLPNDRFSAERPEGSISTLTIQRTEQRDSAMYRCASSLSLADHNEQFFGPGTRLTVL.

Points on this clone: One end of the junction is discordant with germline, which a read error may explain. The gene calls are TRBV7-2 and TRBJ2-1, with 10 nucleotides matching TRBD2. This CDR3 has 15 amino acids. Per the germline V gene, CDR1 is SGHTA and CDR2 is FQGNSA. The CDR3 DNA reads as TGTGCCAGCAACTTAGAGCTAGCGGGAGACCATGAGCAGTTCTTC. Amino acid sequence: CASNLELAGDHEQFF.

The chain couples TRBV9 to TRBJ2-7, with 9 bases lining up with TRBD1. CDR1 is SGDLS and CDR2 is YYNGEE in the germline V gene. Unmatched junction bases numbered 6, after V lost 3 bases and J lost 2 bases. This CDR3 spans 15 amino acids. CDR3: CASSDGQGHPYEQYF. CDR3 coding DNA: TGTGCCAGCAGCGACGGACAGGGGCACCCCTACGAGCAGTACTTC. Drawing the rest from reference TRBV9 and TRBJ2-7, the complete variable domain is DSGVTQTPKHLITATGQRVTLRCSPRSGDLSVYWYQQSLDQGLQFLIQYYNGEERAKGNILERFSAQQFPDLHSELNLSSLELGDSALYFCASSDGQGHPYEQYFGPGTRLTVT.

This clone was found a few times. The chain joins TRBV18 to TRBJ2-7, with D tentatively TRBD1 (6 bases). Trimming took 2 bases from V and 1 from J, leaving 9 bases between them. CDR1 is KGHSH and CDR2 is LQKENI in the germline V gene. This CDR3 spans 14 amino acids. This CDR3 reads CASSPTGYSYEQYF. The CDR3 DNA follows: TGTGCCAGCTCACCAACAGGGTATTCCTACGAGCAGTACTTC.

The chain combines TRBV11-3 with TRBJ2-5, with 14 bases aligning to TRBD2. The CDR3 has 16 amino acids. CDR1 and CDR2 (germline): SGHNT, YENEEA. V was pared by 5 bases and J by 5 bases, with 7 bases of the junction left unmatched. CDR3 protein: CASSPGLAGGVETQYF. CDR3 coding DNA: TGTGCCAGCAGCCCCGGACTAGCGGGAGGCGTGGAGACCCAGTACTTC.

V usage is TRBV28 and J usage is TRBJ1-4; TRBD1 is a possible D gene (6 bases). CDR1 and CDR2 from the germline V gene are MDHEN and SYDVKM. The V gene lost 5 bases and the J gene lost 2 bases, with 15 bases spanning the gap. This CDR3 contains 16 residues. CDR3 DNA: TGTGCCAGCAGTCCCATTACAGGGCGGACTAATGAAAAACTGTTTTTT. Residues: CASSPITGRTNEKLFF.

J is TRBJ2-7 and V is TRBV7-9; D possibly corresponds to TRBD1 (5 bases). CDR1 is SEHNR and CDR2 is FQNEAQ in the germline V gene (reference sequence). Trimming pared 4 bases from V and 3 bases from J, leaving 13 bases between. CDR3 length: 14 amino acids. The CDR3 sequence is CASSWAGKHYEQYF. For the CDR3, the DNA is TGTGCCAGCAGCTGGGCAGGGAAACACTACGAGCAGTACTTC.

This chain uses TRBV5-4 with TRBJ2-1; TRBD2 aligns across 7 bases. Germline V CDR1 and CDR2: SGHNT, YYREEE (reference sequence). This CDR3 has 14 amino acids. V lost 4 bases to trimming and J lost 2 bases; unmatched junction nucleotides: 3. The CDR3 DNA is TGTGCCAGCAGCCGCGGGGGAACCTACAATGAGCAGTTCTTC. Translation gives CASSRGGTYNEQFF.

The chain combines TRBV10-3 with TRBJ1-1; possible D gene TRBD1, 5 bases. The CDR3 length is 14 residues. The V end was cut by 2 bases, the J end by 1 base, with 8 bases between. Germline values: CDR1 ENHRY, CDR2 SYGVKD. CDR3 region: CAISEKGRNTEAFF. CDR3 nucleotides: TGTGCCATCAGTGAGAAGGGGCGGAACACTGAAGCTTTCTTT.

This sequence joins TRBV18 and TRBJ1-4; D is perhaps TRBD1 (5 bases). This CDR3 is built from 16 residues. In germline, CDR1 is KGHSH, CDR2 LQKENI. V lost 3 bases, J lost 0 bases, and 11 bases lay in between. The CDR3 sequence is CASSPGTPATNEKLFF. The DNA for the CDR3 is TGTGCCAGCTCACCCGGGACTCCGGCAACTAATGAAAAACTGTTTTTT.

As concerns this clone: The junction differs from germline at one of its ends, possibly a read error. The chain joins TRBV11-2 to TRBJ1-6, with a tentative D call TRBD1 (5 bases). CDR3 length: 16 amino acids. Germline loops: CDR1 SGHAT, CDR2 FQNNGV. In nucleotides, the CDR3 is TGTGCCAGCAGCCCGTTGTCAGGGCCCCAGAATTCACTCCTCCACTTT. Residues: CASSPLSGPQNSLLHF. Using reference TRBV11-2 and TRBJ1-6 for the parts outside the CDR3, the full variable domain is EAGVAQSPRYKIIEKRQSVAFWCNPISGHATLYWYQQILGQGPKLLIQFQNNGVVDDSQLPKDRFSAERLKGVDSTLKIQPAKLEDSAVYLCASSPLSGPQNSLLHFGNGTRLTVT.

This clone has only a few counts. The chain uses TRBV6-2 or TRBV6-3 and TRBJ2-2, with D hard to call. The CDR3 consists of 14 residues. The V gene's germline CDR1 is MNHEY and CDR2 SVGEGT. V lost 1 base, J lost 4 bases, and 7 bases lay in between. CDR3 nucleotide sequence: TGTGCCAGCAGTTACTTAGCACGCACCGGGGAGCTGTTTTTT. Protein: CASSYLARTGELFF.